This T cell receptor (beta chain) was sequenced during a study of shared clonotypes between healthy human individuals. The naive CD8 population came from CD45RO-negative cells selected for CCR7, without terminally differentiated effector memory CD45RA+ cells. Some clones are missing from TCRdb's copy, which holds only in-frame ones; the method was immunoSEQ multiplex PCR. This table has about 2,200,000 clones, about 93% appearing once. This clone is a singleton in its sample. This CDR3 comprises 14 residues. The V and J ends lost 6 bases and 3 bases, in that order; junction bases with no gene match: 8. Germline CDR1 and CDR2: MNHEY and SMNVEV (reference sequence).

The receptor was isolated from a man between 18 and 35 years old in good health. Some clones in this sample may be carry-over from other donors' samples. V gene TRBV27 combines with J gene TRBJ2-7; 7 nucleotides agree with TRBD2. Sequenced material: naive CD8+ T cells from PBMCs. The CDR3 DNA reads TGTGCCAGCAGCGGGAGGAGCGGAATCTACGAGCAGTACTTC. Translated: CASSGRSGIYEQYF.